This TCR beta chain was identified in a study of blood T cell repertoires in COVID-19. The CDR3 sequence is 13 residues long. Looked up from germline, CDR1 is GTSNPN and CDR2 is SVGIG (reference sequence). The J segment lost 5 bases and the V segment lost 1 base, leaving 4 bases of the junction unmatched. Libraries were prepared by immunoSEQ multiplex PCR; TCRdb keeps only in-frame clonotypes and omits some of them. The repertoire consists of about 110,000 clones, with around 90% occurring once and the leading ten covering 4% to 6%. Sequenced material: peripheral blood. V is TRBV30 and J is TRBJ1-2; 7 bases match TRBD1. This clonotype was obtained from a man aged 40-55 years with active or convalescent COVID-19. The CDR3 DNA reads TGTGCCTGGAGTGGGAAACAGGGGTATGGCTACACCTTC. This encodes CAWSGKQGYGYTF.